The rows below give T cell receptor beta chains drawn from one sample of a study of CD8 T cells in Susac syndrome. From the immunoSEQ multiplex PCR reads, TCRdb called clonotypes with MiXCR, one entry per CDR3 protein. Of about 80,000 distinct CDR3 sequences in the sample, nearly 95% were seen once. Sequenced sample: CD8+ T cells from PBMCs. The receptors shown here come from a human donor with Susac syndrome. The CDR3 runs from the conserved cysteine through the conserved F or W. The order of the fields is CDR3 DNA, CDR3 protein, D gene, clone size, V gene, J gene. The D gene is left open where the match is weak. A row's size may be missing; if present it is once, few, many or a size class.

CDR3nt: TGTGCCAGCAGCCAAGTGTGGGGCAACGTGCCCCAGCATTTT; CDR3aa: CASSQVWGNVPQHF; d_gene: NA; abundance: once; v_gene: TRBV4-2; j_gene: TRBJ1-5
CDR3nt: TGCGCCAGCAGCCAGTCTAGCGGGGGGTTGAGGACGCAGTATTTT; CDR3aa: CASSQSSGGLRTQYF; d_gene: TRBD2; abundance: NA; v_gene: TRBV5-1; j_gene: TRBJ2-3
CDR3nt: TGTGCCAGCAGCCCTAGCTTGACAGGGAACTACGAGCAGTACTTC; CDR3aa: CASSPSLTGNYEQYF; d_gene: TRBD1; abundance: NA; v_gene: TRBV13; j_gene: TRBJ2-7
CDR3nt: TGTGCCACCAGTGACCAAGCGGGGGAGGGCTCCTACAATGAGCAGTTCTTC; CDR3aa: CATSDQAGEGSYNEQFF; d_gene: TRBD2; abundance: NA; v_gene: TRBV24-1; j_gene: TRBJ2-1
CDR3nt: TGTGCCTCCGCGGGACAGGCTACCGGGGAGCTGTTTTTT; CDR3aa: CASAGQATGELFF; d_gene: TRBD1; abundance: NA; v_gene: TRBV30; j_gene: TRBJ2-2
CDR3nt: TGCATTCCGCGACAGGGGGCTGTTTTC; CDR3aa: CIPRQGAVF; d_gene: TRBD1; abundance: NA; v_gene: TRBV20-1; j_gene: TRBJ2-1
CDR3nt: TGTGCCAGCAGTTCACGCACTAGCGGGAGAATTCATGAGCAGTTCTTC; CDR3aa: CASSSRTSGRIHEQFF; d_gene: TRBD2; abundance: NA; v_gene: TRBV7-6; j_gene: TRBJ2-1
CDR3nt: TGTGCCACCATGGGGGGCATCTATGGCTACACCTTC; CDR3aa: CATMGGIYGYTF; d_gene: NA; abundance: NA; v_gene: TRBV19; j_gene: TRBJ1-2
CDR3nt: TGCAGTGCTAGAGACCCGGGGACAGGGGGCTATGGCTACACCTTC; CDR3aa: CSARDPGTGGYGYTF; d_gene: TRBD1; abundance: NA; v_gene: TRBV20-1; j_gene: TRBJ1-2
CDR3nt: TGTGCCAGCAGCTCCTCGGGACAGGGGACCTCCTACGAGCAGTACTTC; CDR3aa: CASSSSGQGTSYEQYF; d_gene: TRBD1; abundance: once; v_gene: TRBV13; j_gene: TRBJ2-7
CDR3nt: TGTGCCAGCAGCCCCCGTGACTTGTACGAGCAGTACTTC; CDR3aa: CASSPRDLYEQYF; d_gene: NA; abundance: NA; v_gene: TRBV7-2; j_gene: TRBJ2-7
CDR3nt: TGCAGTGCTAGAGATGGAGGCAGGGAAGGTTCACCCCTCCACTTT; CDR3aa: CSARDGGREGSPLHF; d_gene: NA; abundance: NA; v_gene: TRBV20-1; j_gene: TRBJ1-6
CDR3nt: TGCGCCAGCAGCCAAGACCGCTCGCCCGGGACCACGGTAACTGGCTACACCTTC; CDR3aa: CASSQDRSPGTTVTGYTF; d_gene: NA; abundance: NA; v_gene: TRBV4-3; j_gene: TRBJ1-2
CDR3nt: TGTGCCAGCGGAGACAGGGGCGGGACGAAGCAGTTCTTC; CDR3aa: CASGDRGGTKQFF; d_gene: TRBD1; abundance: NA; v_gene: TRBV5-4; j_gene: TRBJ2-1
CDR3nt: TGTGCCAGCAGTTTAATCCGAGGTCCAGATACGCAGTATTTT; CDR3aa: CASSLIRGPDTQYF; d_gene: NA; abundance: NA; v_gene: TRBV12-3/TRBV12-4; j_gene: TRBJ2-3
CDR3nt: TGTGCCAGCAGTTTATCGAGCCAGACTAATGAAAAACTGTTTTTT; CDR3aa: CASSLSSQTNEKLFF; d_gene: NA; abundance: NA; v_gene: TRBV27; j_gene: TRBJ1-4
CDR3nt: TGTGCCATCAGGCCCCCAGGGGGCGCCCAGTTCTTC; CDR3aa: CAIRPPGGAQFF; d_gene: TRBD1; abundance: NA; v_gene: TRBV10-3; j_gene: TRBJ2-1
CDR3nt: TGTGCCAGCAGTGGACTAGCGGGGGGGCCAGATACGCAGTATTTT; CDR3aa: CASSGLAGGPDTQYF; d_gene: TRBD2; abundance: few; v_gene: TRBV6-1; j_gene: TRBJ2-3
CDR3nt: TGTGCCAGCACGTATGAGCAGTTCTTC; CDR3aa: CASTYEQFF; d_gene: NA; abundance: NA; v_gene: TRBV2; j_gene: TRBJ2-1
CDR3nt: TGTGCTAGTGGCCGAGCGTTGACAGACCCTAGCACAGATACGCAGTATTTT; CDR3aa: CASGRALTDPSTDTQYF; d_gene: NA; abundance: NA; v_gene: TRBV12-5; j_gene: TRBJ2-3
CDR3nt: TGCGCCAGCAGCTCACGGGACAGCATGAACACTGAAGCTTTCTTT; CDR3aa: CASSSRDSMNTEAFF; d_gene: TRBD1; abundance: NA; v_gene: TRBV5-1; j_gene: TRBJ1-1
CDR3nt: TGCAGTGCTAGAGACGGGGTGAGCACTGAAGCTTTCTTT; CDR3aa: CSARDGVSTEAFF; d_gene: NA; abundance: NA; v_gene: TRBV20-1; j_gene: TRBJ1-1
CDR3nt: TGTGCCAGCAGCAAAGGGGGCGGGAGCTCCTACAATGAGCAGTTCTTC; CDR3aa: CASSKGGGSSYNEQFF; d_gene: NA; abundance: NA; v_gene: TRBV21-1; j_gene: TRBJ2-1
CDR3nt: TGTGCCAGCAGGCCCGAGGGACAGTCGGAGCAGTACTTC; CDR3aa: CASRPEGQSEQYF; d_gene: TRBD1; abundance: NA; v_gene: TRBV2; j_gene: TRBJ2-7